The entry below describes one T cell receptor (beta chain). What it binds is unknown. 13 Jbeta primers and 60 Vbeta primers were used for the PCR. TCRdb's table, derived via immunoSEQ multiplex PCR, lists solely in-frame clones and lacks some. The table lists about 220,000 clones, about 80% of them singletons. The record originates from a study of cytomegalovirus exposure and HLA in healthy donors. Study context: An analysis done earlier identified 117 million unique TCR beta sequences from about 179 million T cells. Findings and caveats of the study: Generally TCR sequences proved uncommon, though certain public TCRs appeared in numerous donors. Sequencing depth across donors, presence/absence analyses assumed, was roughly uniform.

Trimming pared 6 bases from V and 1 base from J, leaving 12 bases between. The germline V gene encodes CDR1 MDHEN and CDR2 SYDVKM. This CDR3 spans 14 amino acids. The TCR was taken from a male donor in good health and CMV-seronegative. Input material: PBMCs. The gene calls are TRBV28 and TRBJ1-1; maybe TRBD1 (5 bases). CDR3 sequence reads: CASRAGTGNTEAFF. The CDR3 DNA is TGTGCCAGCAGGGCGGGGACGGGGAACACTGAAGCTTTCTTT.